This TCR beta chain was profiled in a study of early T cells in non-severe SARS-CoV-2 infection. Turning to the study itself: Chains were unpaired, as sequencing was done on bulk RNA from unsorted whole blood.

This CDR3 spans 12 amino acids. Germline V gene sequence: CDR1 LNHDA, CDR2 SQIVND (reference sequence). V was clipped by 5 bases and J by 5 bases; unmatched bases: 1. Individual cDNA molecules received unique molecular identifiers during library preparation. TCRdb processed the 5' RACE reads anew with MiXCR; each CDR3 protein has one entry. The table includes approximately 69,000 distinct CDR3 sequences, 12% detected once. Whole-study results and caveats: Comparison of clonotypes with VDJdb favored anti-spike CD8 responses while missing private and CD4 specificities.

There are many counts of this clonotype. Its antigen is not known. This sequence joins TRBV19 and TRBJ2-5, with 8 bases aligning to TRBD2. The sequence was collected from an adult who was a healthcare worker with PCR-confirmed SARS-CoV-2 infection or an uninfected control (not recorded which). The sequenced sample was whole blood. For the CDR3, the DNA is TGTGCCAGTAGTCGCGGGAGGGAGACCCAGTACTTC. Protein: CASSRGRETQYF.